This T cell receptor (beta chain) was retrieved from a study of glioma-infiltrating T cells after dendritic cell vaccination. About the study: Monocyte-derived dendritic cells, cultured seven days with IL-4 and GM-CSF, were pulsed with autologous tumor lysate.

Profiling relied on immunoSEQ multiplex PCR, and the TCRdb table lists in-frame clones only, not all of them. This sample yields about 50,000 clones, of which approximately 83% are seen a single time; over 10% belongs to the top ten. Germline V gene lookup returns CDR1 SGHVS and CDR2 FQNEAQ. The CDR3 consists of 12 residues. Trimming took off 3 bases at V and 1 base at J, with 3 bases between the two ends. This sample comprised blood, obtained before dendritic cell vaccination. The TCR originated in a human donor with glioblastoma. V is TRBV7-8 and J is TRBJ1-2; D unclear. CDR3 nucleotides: TGTGCCAGCAGCTTTCATAACTATGGCTACACCTTC. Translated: CASSFHNYGYTF.